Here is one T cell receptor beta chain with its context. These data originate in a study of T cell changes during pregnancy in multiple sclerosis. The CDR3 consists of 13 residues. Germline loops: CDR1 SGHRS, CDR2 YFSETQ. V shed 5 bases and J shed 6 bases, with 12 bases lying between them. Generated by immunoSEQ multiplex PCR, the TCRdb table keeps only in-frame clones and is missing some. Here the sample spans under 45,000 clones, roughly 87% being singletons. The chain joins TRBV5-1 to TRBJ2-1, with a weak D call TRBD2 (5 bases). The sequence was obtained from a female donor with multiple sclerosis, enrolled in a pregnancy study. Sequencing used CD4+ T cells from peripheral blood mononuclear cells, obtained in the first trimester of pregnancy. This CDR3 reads CASRAGGSNEQFF. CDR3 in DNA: TGCGCCAGCAGGGCAGGAGGCTCCAATGAGCAGTTCTTC. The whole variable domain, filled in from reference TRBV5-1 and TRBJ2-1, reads KAGVTQTPRYLIKTRGQQVTLSCSPISGHRSVSWYQQTPGQGLQFLFEYFSETQRNKGNFPGRFSGRQFSNSRSEMNVSTLELGDSALYLCASRAGGSNEQFFGPGTRLTVL.